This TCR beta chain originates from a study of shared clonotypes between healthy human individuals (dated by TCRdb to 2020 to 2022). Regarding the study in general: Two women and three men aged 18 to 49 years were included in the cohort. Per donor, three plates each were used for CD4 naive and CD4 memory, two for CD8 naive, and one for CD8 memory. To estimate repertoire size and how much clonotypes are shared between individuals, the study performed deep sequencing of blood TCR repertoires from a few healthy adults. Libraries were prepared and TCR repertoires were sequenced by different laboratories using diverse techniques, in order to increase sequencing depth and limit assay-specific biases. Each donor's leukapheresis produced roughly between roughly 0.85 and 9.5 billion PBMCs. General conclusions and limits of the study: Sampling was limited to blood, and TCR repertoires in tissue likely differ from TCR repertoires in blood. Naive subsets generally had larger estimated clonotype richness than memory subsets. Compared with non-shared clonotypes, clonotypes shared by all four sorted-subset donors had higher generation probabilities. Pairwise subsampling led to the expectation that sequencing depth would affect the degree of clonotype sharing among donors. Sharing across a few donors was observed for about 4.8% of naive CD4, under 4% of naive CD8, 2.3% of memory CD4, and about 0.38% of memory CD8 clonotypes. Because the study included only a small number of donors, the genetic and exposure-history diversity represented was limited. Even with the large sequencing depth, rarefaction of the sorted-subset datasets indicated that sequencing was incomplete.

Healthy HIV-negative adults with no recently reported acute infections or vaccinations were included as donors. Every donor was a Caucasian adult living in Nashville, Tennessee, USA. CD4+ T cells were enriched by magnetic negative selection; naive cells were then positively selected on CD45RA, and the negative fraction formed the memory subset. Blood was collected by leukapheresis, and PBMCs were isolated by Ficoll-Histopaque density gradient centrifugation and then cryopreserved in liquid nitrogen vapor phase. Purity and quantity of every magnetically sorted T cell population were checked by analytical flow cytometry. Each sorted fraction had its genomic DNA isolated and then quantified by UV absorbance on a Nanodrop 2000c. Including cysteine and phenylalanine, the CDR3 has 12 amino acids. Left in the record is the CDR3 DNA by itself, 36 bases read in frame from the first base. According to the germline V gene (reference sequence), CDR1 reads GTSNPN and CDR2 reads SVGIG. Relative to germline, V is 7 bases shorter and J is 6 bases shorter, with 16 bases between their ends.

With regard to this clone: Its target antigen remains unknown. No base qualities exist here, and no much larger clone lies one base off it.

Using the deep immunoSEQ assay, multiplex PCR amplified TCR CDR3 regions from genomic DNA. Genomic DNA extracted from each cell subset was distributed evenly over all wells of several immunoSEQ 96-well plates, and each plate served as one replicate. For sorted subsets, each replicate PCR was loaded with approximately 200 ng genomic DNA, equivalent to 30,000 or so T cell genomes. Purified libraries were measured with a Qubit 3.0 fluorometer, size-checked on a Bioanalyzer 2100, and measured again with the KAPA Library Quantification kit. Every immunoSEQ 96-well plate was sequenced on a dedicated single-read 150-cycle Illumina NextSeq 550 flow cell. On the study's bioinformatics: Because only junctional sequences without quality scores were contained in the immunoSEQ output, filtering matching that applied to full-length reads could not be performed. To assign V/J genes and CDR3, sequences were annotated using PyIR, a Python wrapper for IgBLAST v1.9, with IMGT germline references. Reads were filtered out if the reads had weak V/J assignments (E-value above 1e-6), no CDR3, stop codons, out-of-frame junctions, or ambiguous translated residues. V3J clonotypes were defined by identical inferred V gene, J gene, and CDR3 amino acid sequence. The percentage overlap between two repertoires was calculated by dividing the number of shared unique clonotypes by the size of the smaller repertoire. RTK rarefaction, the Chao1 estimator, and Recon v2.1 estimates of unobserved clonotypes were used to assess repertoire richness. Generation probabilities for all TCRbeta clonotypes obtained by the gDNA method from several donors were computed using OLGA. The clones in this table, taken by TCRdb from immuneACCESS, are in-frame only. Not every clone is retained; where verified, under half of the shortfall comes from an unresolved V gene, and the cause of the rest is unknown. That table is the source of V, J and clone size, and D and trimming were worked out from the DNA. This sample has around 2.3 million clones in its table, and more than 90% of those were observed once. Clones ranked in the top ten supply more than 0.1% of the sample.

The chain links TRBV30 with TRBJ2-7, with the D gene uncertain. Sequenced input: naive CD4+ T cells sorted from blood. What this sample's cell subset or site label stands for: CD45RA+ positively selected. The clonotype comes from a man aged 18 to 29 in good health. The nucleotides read TGTGCCTACGGACCATTTAACAGCGAGCAGTACTTC. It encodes CAYGPFNSEQYF.